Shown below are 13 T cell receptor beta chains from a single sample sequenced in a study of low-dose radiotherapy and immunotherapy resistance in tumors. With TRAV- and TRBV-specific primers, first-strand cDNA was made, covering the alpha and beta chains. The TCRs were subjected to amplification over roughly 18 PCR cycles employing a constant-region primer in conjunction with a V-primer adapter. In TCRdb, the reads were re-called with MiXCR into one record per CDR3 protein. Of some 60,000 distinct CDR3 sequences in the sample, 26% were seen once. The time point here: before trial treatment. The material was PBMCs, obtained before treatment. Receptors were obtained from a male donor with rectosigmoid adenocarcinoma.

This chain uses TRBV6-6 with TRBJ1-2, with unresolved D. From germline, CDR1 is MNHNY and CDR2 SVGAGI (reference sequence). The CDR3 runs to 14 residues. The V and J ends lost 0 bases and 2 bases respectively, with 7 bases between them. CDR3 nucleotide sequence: TGTGCCAGCAGTTACTCGGGAGGAAACTATGGCTACACCTTC. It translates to CASSYSGGNYGYTF.

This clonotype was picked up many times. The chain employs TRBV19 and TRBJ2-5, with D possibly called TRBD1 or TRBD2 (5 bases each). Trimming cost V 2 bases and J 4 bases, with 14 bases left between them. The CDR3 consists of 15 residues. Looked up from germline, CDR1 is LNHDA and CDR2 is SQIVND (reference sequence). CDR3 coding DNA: TGTGCCAGTAGTATAACGGGGACGTGGGGAGAGACCCAGTACTTC. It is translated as CASSITGTWGETQYF.

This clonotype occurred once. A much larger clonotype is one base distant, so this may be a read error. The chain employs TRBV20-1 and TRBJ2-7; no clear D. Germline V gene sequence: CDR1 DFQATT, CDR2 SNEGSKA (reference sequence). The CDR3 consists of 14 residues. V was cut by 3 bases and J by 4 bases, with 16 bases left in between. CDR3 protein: CSARGSCAVYEQYF. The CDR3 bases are TGCAGTGCTAGGGGCTCATGTGCGGTGTACGAGCAGTACTTC.

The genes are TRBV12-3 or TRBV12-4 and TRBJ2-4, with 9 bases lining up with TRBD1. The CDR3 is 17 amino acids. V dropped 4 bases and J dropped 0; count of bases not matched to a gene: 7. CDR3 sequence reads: CASSYGQGTLAKNIQYF. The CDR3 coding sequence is TGTGCCAGCAGTTACGGACAGGGGACCCTAGCCAAAAACATTCAGTACTTC.

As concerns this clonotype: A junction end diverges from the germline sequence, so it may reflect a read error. Here the CDR3 reads CASYRLGSDHGRGKQPQPF. The CDR3 DNA follows: TGTGCCAGCTATCGGTTAGGGTCCGACCACGGACGGGGCAAGCAGCCCCAGCCTTTT. This chain uses TRBV6-1 with TRBJ1-5, with D perhaps matching TRBD1 (5 bases). This CDR3 region has 19 residues. Looked up from germline, CDR1 is MNHNS and CDR2 is SASEGT.

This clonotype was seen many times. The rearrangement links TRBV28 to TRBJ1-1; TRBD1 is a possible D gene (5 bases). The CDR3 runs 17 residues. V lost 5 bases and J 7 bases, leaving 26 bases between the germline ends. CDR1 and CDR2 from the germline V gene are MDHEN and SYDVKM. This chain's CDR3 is CASSPPFPGEGRNEAFF. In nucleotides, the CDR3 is TGTGCCAGCAGTCCGCCATTCCCGGGGGAGGGAAGGAATGAAGCTTTCTTT.

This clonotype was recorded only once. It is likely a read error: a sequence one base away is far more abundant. CDR3 residues: CASSLGNGGYNEQYF. The CDR3 DNA reads TGTGCCAGCAGCCTCGGTAACGGCGGCTACAATGAGCAGTACTTC. The chain employs TRBV4-2 and TRBJ2-7; D uncertain. Trimming took 4 bases from V and 7 from J, leaving 20 bases between them. This CDR3 is built from 15 residues. Germline V gene lookup returns CDR1 LGHNA and CDR2 YNFKEQ.

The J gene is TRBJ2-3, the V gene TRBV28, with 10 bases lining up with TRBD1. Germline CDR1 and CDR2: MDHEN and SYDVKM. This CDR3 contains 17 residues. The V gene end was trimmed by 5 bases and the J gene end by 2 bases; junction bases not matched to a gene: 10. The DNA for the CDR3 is TGTGCCAGCAGTATTAACCGGGACAGGGGCCTCACAGATACGCAGTATTTT. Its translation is CASSINRDRGLTDTQYF.

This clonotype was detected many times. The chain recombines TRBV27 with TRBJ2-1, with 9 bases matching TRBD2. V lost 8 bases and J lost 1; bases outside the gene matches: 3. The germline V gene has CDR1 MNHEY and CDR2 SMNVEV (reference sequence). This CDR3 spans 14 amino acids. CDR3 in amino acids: CASSSGTSYNEQFF. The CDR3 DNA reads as TGTGCCAGCTCTAGCGGGACGTCCTACAATGAGCAGTTCTTC.

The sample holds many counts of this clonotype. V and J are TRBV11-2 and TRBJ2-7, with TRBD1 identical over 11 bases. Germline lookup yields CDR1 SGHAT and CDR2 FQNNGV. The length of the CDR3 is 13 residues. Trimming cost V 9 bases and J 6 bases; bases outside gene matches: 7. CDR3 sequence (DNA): TGTGCCAGGGCCCGGGACAGGGGGGCCGAGCAGTACTTC. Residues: CARARDRGAEQYF. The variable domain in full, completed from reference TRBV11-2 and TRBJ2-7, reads EAGVAQSPRYKIIEKRQSVAFWCNPISGHATLYWYQQILGQGPKLLIQFQNNGVVDDSQLPKDRFSAERLKGVDSTLKIQPAKLEDSAVYLCARARDRGAEQYFGPGTRLTVT.

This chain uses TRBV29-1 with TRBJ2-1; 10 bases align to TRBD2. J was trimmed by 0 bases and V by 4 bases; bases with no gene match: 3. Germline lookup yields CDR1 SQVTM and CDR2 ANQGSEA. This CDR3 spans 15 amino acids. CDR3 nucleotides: TGCAGCGTTGGGACTAGCGGTAGCTCCTACAATGAGCAGTTCTTC. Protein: CSVGTSGSSYNEQFF.

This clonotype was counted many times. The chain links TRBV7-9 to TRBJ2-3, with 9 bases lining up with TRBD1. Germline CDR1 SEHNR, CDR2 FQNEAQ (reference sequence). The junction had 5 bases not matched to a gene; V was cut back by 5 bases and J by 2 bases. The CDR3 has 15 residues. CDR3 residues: CASSLGTGFTDTQYF. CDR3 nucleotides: TGTGCCAGCAGCCTCGGGACAGGGTTCACAGATACGCAGTATTTT.

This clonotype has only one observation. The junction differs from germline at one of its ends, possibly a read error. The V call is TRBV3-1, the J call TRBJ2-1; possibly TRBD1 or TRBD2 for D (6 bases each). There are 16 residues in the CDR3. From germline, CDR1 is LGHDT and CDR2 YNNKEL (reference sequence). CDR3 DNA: TGTGCCAGCAGCTCACGGCGTAGCGGAAGGGACAATGAGCAGTCCTTC. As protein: CASSSRRSGRDNEQSF.